This entry features one T cell receptor (beta chain) sequence. There are a few counts of this clonotype. Its antigen has not been determined. The sample holds no much larger clone one base away, and base qualities are not on file. The library was made by multiplex PCR. The sequencer was an Illumina HiSeq 4000. TCR beta libraries were built with iRepertoire HTBI primers and Arm-PCR amplification of CDR3 regions. PCR products were gel purified before sequencing. Processing in the source paper ran as follows. A total of roughly 65 TRBV and about 13 TRBJ segments were identified across samples and were used for gene usage analysis of CDR3 amino acid clonotypes. Filtered high-quality paired reads were merged into contigs using COPE and FqMerger. BLAST was used to align contigs to IMGT TRBV, TRBD and TRBJ reference genes, with CDR3 defined following IMGT. Highly expanded clones were defined as clonotypes with a frequency above 0.1%. Repertoire diversity was measured by Shannon entropy, and V-J evenness by the Gini coefficient. Clonotypes shared by more than one individual were considered public. In TCRdb, the public reads were trimmed at Q25 with fastp and aligned with MiXCR, with productive beta chains retained. Identical CDR3 protein sequences are pooled into one entry, listed with their most common genes and DNA. V and J calls and clone size were set by TCRdb, not the authors. The sample includes around 470,000 distinct CDR3 sequences, with 14% observed a single time. More than 15% of the sample rests with the top ten.

The CDR3, cysteine through phenylalanine, is 14 amino acids long. Left in the record is the CDR3 DNA by itself, 42 bases read in frame from the first base. V is pared back by 7 bases and J by 4 bases, with 15 bases lying between the germline termini. Reading the germline V gene gives CDR1 MNHNS and CDR2 SASEGT. The sample comes from a study of regulatory T cells in long-lasting Graves disease (dated by TCRdb to the early 2020s). For the study in its entirety: Patients with newly diagnosed Graves' disease had been on antithyroid drugs for under 3 months. Persistent Graves' disease patients were compared with newly diagnosed Graves' disease patients by peripheral blood TCR sequencing and RNA sequencing. The study was registered as a clinical trial and conducted in China. TCR sequencing covered 13 persistent and 20 newly diagnosed Graves' disease patients, some 33 samples in total.

Reading the label with the study, this specimen's time point is: newly diagnosed GD, antithyroid drugs for less than 3 months. For both TCR sequencing and RNA sequencing, RNA was extracted from PBMCs using TRIzol. The diagnosis of Graves' disease was made according to American Thyroid Association guidelines. Patients for the study were recruited at an endocrinology department in Xi'an, China. Each patient gave approximately 9.7 milliliters of peripheral blood, collected in an EDTA anticoagulant tube. Ficoll Paque Plus density gradient separation was used to isolate PBMCs, and no further T cell sorting was performed. An Agilent 2100 Bioanalyzer and agarose gel were used to assess RNA quality, and a NanoDrop 2000 was used to measure RNA concentration. Broader findings and caveats from the paper: The study examined only peripheral blood because the primary lesion, thyroid tissue, could not be accessed. Persistent Graves' disease patients showed lower TCR Shannon entropy and fewer highly expanded clones than newly diagnosed patients, suggesting clonal expansion. Preferential use of TRBV28, TRBJ1-2 and TRBJ2-5 was observed in persistent disease, whereas TRBV20-1 and TRBJ2-1 were favored in newly diagnosed disease. Sequencing and analysis were limited to the TCR beta chain. The authors noted that the small sample size was a limitation that may lower accuracy. A larger number of public clonotypes was shared among persistent patients (about 2,700) than among newly diagnosed patients (around 870).

These data were also reused for a study on T cells in Graves' hyperthyroidism and ophthalmopathy. In that second paper, the authors write: A patient counted as having stable Graves' hyperthyroidism if no progression to ophthalmopathy occurred over 18 months of follow-up. Hyperthyroidism patients were newly diagnosed, had a disease duration of under 2 months, and were aged 18 to 65 years. The study excluded patients with uncontrolled infections, other autoimmune diseases, pregnancy or lactation. Diagnoses were based on clinical symptoms, serum thyroxine and TRAb, thyroid ultrasound and orbital computed tomography. The first round of RT-PCR for the TCR CDR3 was performed with the HTBI primer set and the Qiagen OneStep RT-PCR kit. Most expanded thyroid clonotypes (frequency above 0.001) were also detected in blood, suggesting blood repertoires may reflect thyroid immune responses. A 13 V-J signature model separated ophthalmopathy from stable hyperthyroidism, with approximately 87% sensitivity and just under 84% specificity in cross-validation and 80%/75% in testing. In validation, the model predicted progression to ophthalmopathy with 65% to 71% sensitivity and about 73% specificity, a median of 6.5 months before onset. TCR V-J signatures able to tell the groups apart were searched for in a discovery cohort of about a hundred patients, of whom 43 had Graves' ophthalmopathy and some 60 had stable Graves' hyperthyroidism. Prospective prediction of ophthalmopathy was tested in an independent validation cohort of under 20 hyperthyroidism patients and roughly 16 patients who later progressed to ophthalmopathy. The approximately 100 discovery patients were divided at random into training and test sets in a 7:3 ratio. Thyroid tissue and blood T-cell repertoires from six Graves' hyperthyroidism patients were also compared in the study. Once sampling was done, hyperthyroidism patients were given methimazole at a starting dose of 30 mg daily, whereas ophthalmopathy patients were given high-dose intravenous methylprednisolone. Libraries were constructed in a second round of multiplex PCR, after which size selection and purification were carried out. The libraries were sequenced on an Illumina HiSeq2000 using paired-end 100 bp reads. SOAPnuke was used to process the raw data, with reads discarded if the reads contained adapters or uncalled bases, had a mean Phred below 15, or lacked an exact constant-primer or identifier match. High-quality paired reads were merged with COPE v1.2.5, and unique nucleotide sequences were defined as clonotypes. MiTCR v1.1 was used to align the clonotypes against IMGT TRBV, TRBD and TRBJ reference segments. The analysis included only V-J combinations with a frequency above 0.0001, which together covered over 98% of the repertoires. A TCS score was defined as the ratio between F50 (clonal expansion) and ExV (chaos), using BLOSUM62-based TCRdist between CDR3 peptides within each V-J. Welch's t-statistics and random forest reduced fewer than 550 V-J features to fewer than 15, which were used in a naive Bayes classifier (R e1071). Sample size was not statistically predetermined, and blinding of investigators to group allocation was not performed. TCR Vbeta CDR3 sequencing of 140 or so peripheral blood samples (more than 40 ophthalmopathy, 75 to 85 hyperthyroidism and around 17 progressor patients) is reported in the paper.

The rearranged segments are TRBV6-1 and TRBJ2-3; no confident D gene assignment can be made. The sequences come from peripheral blood mononuclear cells (PBMCs), collected at new diagnosis, from a patient treated with antithyroid drugs. The sequence was obtained from a woman aged 50 to 60 with Graves disease. Donor details come from another sample of the same person, matched by shared clones. The DNA reads as follows: TGTGCCAGCAATCCAGCAACCCCGGCAGATACGCAGTATTTT. Translated, it gives CASNPATPADTQYF.